The rows below give T cell receptor beta chains drawn from one sample of a study of beta chain features in type 1 diabetes. Here immunoSEQ multiplex PCR was the method, and the copy in TCRdb shows in-frame clones only, minus some. The data show 300,000 to 450,000 clones, around 12% seen once. Sequencing was performed on naive CD4+ T cells from blood. These TCRs come from a woman aged 18-29 years with type 1 diabetes. Both conserved end residues are part of each CDR3. A D gene is named only where the DNA matches it firmly. Not all rows give a size; the values are once, few, many and, for expanded clones, a class.

TGCGCCAGCAGCTCGACAGGGCAGTATGGCTACACCTTC CASSSTGQYGYTF - TRBJ1-2 TRBV5-1 TRBD1
TGTGCCAGCACAACCTGGGGAGCGGCCAGCACCGGGGAGCTGTTTTTT CASTTWGAASTGELFF - TRBJ2-2 TRBV19 -
TGTGCCAGCAGCCCGGGACAGCCCTACGAGCAGTACTTC CASSPGQPYEQYF few TRBJ2-7 TRBV6-6 TRBD1
TGCAGCGTTGCCTCTCTCACCGGGACAGGGAGAACTGAAGCTTTCTTT CSVASLTGTGRTEAFF - TRBJ1-1 TRBV29-1 TRBD1
TGTGCCAGCAGCTTCGGGGGGCGGGAGACCCAGTACTTC CASSFGGRETQYF - TRBJ2-5 TRBV11-3 -
TGTGCCAGCAGCGTGACTAGCGGGAGTAACAACAATGAGCAGTTCTTC CASSVTSGSNNNEQFF - TRBJ2-1 TRBV7-3 TRBD2
TGTGCCAGCAGCTTCGACAGCCGCACAGATACGCAGTATTTT CASSFDSRTDTQYF - TRBJ2-3 TRBV7-8 -
TGTGCCAGTACATACCAAGAGACCCAGTACTTC CASTYQETQYF few TRBJ2-5 TRBV7-2 -
TGTGCCAGCACACGACAGGGTTCCGAGACCCAGTACTTC CASTRQGSETQYF - TRBJ2-5 TRBV7-2 TRBD1
TGTGCCAGCAGCCCAGGGACTAAGCCTCCCCGTACTGAAGCTTTCTTT CASSPGTKPPRTEAFF few TRBJ1-1 TRBV27 -
TGTGCCAGCAGCTTGGCTGTGGAGCAGTTCTTC CASSLAVEQFF - TRBJ2-1 TRBV5-6 -
TGTGCCAGCACCGGGGGCACAGATACGCAGTATTTT CASTGGTDTQYF - TRBJ2-3 TRBV28 -
TGTGCCATCAGTGGAGGACTAGCGGGGGGGACCCAGTACTTC CAISGGLAGGTQYF - TRBJ2-5 TRBV10-3 TRBD2